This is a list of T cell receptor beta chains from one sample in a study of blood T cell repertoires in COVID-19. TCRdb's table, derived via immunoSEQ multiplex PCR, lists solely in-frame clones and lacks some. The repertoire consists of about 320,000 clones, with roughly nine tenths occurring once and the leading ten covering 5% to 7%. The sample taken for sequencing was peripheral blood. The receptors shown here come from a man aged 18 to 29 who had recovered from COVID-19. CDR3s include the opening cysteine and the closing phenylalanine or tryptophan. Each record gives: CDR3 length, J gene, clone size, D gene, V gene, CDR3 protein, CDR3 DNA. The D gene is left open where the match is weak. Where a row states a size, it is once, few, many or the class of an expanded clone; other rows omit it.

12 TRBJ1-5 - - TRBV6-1 CASSDRVQPQHF TGTGCCAGCAGTGACAGGGTGCAGCCCCAGCATTTT
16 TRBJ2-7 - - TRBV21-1 CASRGIERGSSYEQYF TGTGCCAGCAGAGGGATAGAGCGGGGTAGCTCCTACGAGCAGTACTTC
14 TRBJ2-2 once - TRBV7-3 CASSLSLNTGELFF TGTGCCAGCAGCTTATCACTGAACACCGGGGAGCTGTTTTTT
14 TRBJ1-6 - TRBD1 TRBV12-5 CATQGAQDNSPLHF TGTGCTACTCAGGGGGCTCAGGATAATTCACCCCTCCACTTT
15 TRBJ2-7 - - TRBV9 CASSVALAHTFEQYF TGTGCCAGCAGCGTAGCTCTAGCCCATACTTTCGAGCAGTACTTC
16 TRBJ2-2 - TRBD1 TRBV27 CASSSDRGSNTGELFF TGTGCCAGCAGTTCGGACAGGGGGTCGAACACCGGGGAGCTGTTTTTT
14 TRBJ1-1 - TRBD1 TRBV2 CASSGQGLSTEAFF TGTGCCAGCAGTGGACAGGGCCTCTCAACTGAAGCTTTCTTT
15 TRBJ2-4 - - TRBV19 CASSIEYRVTNIQYF TGTGCCAGTAGTATAGAATACAGGGTTACAAACATTCAGTACTTC
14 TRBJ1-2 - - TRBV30 CAWSVRRANYGYTF TGTGCCTGGAGTGTAAGGAGAGCTAACTATGGCTACACCTTC
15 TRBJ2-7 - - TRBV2 CASSERGSGAYEQYF TGTGCCAGCAGTGAACGCGGGTCCGGGGCCTACGAGCAGTACTTC
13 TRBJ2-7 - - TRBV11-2 CASSLSVTYEQYF TGTGCCAGCAGCTTATCGGTGACCTACGAGCAGTACTTC
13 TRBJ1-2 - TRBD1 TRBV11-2 CASSPDRHYGYTF TGTGCCAGCAGCCCGGACAGGCACTATGGCTACACCTTC
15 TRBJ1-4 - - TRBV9 CASSVGTASVEKLFF TGTGCCAGCAGCGTAGGGACAGCCTCGGTTGAAAAACTGTTTTTT
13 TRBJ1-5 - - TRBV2 CASSQGNNQPQHF TGTGCCAGCTCACAGGGAAACAATCAGCCCCAGCATTTT
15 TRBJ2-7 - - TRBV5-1 CASSLSVITPYEQYF TGCGCCAGCAGCTTGAGCGTAATCACACCCTACGAGCAGTACTTC
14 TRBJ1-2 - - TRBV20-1 CSASPGGVVGGYTF TGCAGTGCTAGTCCTGGGGGGGTAGTTGGAGGCTACACCTTC
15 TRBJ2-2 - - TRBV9 CASSGSGLTTGELFF TGTGCCAGCAGCGGCTCGGGTCTTACCACCGGGGAGCTGTTTTTT
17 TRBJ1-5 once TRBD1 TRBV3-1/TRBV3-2 CASSQGSGGISNQPQHF TGTGCCAGCAGCCAAGGGTCAGGGGGTATTAGCAATCAGCCCCAGCATTTT
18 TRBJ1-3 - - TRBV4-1 CASSHRGRGTSSGNTIYF TGCGCCAGCAGCCACCGTGGGCGTGGAACTAGCTCTGGAAACACCATATATTTT
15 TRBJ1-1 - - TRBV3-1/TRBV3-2 CASKTAPGLNTEAFF TGTGCCAGCAAAACGGCCCCCGGACTCAACACTGAAGCTTTCTTT
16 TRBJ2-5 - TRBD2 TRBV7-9 CASSPPWTSGGETQYF TGTGCCAGCAGCCCCCCGTGGACTAGCGGAGGAGAGACCCAGTACTTC
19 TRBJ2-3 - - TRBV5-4 CASSPLVRGSARGTDTQYF TGTGCCAGCAGTCCCTTGGTCCGCGGGAGCGCTAGGGGGACAGATACGCAGTATTTT
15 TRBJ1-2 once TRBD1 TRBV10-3 CAITSGQPINYGYTF TGTGCCATCACCTCGGGACAGCCTATTAACTATGGCTACACCTTC
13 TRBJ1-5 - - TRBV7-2 CASSSSGSQPQHF TGTGCCAGCAGCTCGTCGGGGTCACAGCCCCAGCATTTT
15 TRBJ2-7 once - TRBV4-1 CASSQEAAPGDEQYF TGCGCCAGCAGCCAAGAAGCGGCGCCGGGGGACGAGCAGTACTTC
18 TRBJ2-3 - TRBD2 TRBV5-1 CASSFRLAGEWSTDTQYF TGCGCCAGCAGCTTCAGGCTAGCGGGAGAATGGAGCACAGATACGCAGTATTTT
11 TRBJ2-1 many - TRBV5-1 CASSLDRVWFF TGCGCCAGCAGCTTGGACAGGGTGTGGTTCTTC
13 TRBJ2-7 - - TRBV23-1 CASSQRTNHEQYF TGCGCCAGCAGTCAAAGAACAAACCACGAGCAGTACTTC
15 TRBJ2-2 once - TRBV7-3 CASTPGGAGTGELFF TGTGCCAGCACCCCAGGAGGGGCGGGAACCGGGGAGCTGTTTTTT
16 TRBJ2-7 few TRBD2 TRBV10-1 CASSAVASGTTYEQYF TGCGCCAGCAGTGCAGTGGCTAGCGGGACCACCTACGAGCAGTACTTC
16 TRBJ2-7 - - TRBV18 CASSQWSGKAPYEQYF TGTGCCAGCTCACAGTGGTCGGGGAAGGCTCCCTACGAGCAGTACTTC
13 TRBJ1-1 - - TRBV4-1 CASSPAGRTEAFF TGCGCCAGCAGCCCAGCAGGGAGGACTGAAGCTTTCTTT
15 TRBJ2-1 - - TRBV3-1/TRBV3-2 CASSLRGAGDNEQFF TGTGCCAGCAGCCTCCGGGGGGCCGGCGACAATGAGCAGTTCTTC
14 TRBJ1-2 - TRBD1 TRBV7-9 CASSQGQGNYGYTF TGTGCCAGCAGCCAGGGACAGGGCAATTATGGCTACACCTTC
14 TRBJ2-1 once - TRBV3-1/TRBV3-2 CASSQMEGYNEQFF TGTGCCAGCAGCCAAATGGAGGGCTACAATGAGCAGTTCTTC
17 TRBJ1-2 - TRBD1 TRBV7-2 CAFSPFGTGAYLYGYTF TGTGCCTTCTCCCCCTTCGGGACAGGGGCATATCTCTATGGCTACACCTTC
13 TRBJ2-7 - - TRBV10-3 CAINKGDYHEQYF TGTGCCATCAATAAAGGAGATTACCACGAGCAGTACTTC
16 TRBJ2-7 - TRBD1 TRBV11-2 CASSESTGTGLYEQYF TGTGCCAGCAGTGAATCTACCGGGACAGGGCTCTATGAGCAGTACTTC
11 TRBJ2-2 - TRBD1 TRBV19 CANRGTGELFF TGTGCCAACAGGGGCACCGGGGAGCTGTTTTTT
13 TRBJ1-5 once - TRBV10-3 CAISESGVQPQHF TGTGCCATCAGTGAGTCAGGGGTCCAGCCCCAGCATTTT
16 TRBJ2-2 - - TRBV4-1 CASSQGPHRNTGELFF TGCGCCAGCAGCCAAGGCCCCCACAGGAACACCGGGGAGCTGTTTTTT
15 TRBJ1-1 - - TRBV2 CASTPPFLGSPEAFF TGTGCCAGCACCCCCCCGTTTTTGGGTAGCCCTGAAGCTTTCTTT
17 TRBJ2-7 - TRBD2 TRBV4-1 CASSQDPWKLAAYEQYF TGCGCCAGCAGCCAAGACCCCTGGAAACTAGCGGCCTACGAGCAGTACTTC
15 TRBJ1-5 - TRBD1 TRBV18 CASSPTGGGNQPQHF TGTGCCAGCTCACCAACAGGGGGCGGGAATCAGCCCCAGCATTTT
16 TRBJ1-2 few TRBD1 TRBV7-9 CASRRLTGESDYGYTF TGTGCCAGCAGGCGGCTGACAGGGGAATCGGACTATGGCTACACCTTC
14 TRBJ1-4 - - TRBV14 CASSQGVGAKKLFF TGTGCCAGCAGCCAAGGGGTCGGAGCCAAAAAACTGTTTTTT
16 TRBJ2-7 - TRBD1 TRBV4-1 CASSQGKQGAGYEQYF TGCGCCAGCAGCCAAGGGAAGCAGGGGGCAGGCTACGAGCAGTACTTC
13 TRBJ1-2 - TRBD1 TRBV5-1 CASSLRQGDGYTF TGCGCCAGCAGCCTAAGACAGGGCGATGGCTACACCTTC
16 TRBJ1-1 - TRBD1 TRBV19 CASSINMGQKGDEAFF TGTGCCAGTAGTATAAATATGGGACAGAAAGGGGACGAAGCTTTCTTT
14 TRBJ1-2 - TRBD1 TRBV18 CASSPTGDSYGYTF TGTGCCAGCTCACCAACAGGGGACTCGTATGGCTACACCTTC
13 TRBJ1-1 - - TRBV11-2 CASTTGQGTEAFF TGTGCCAGCACCACAGGGCAGGGCACTGAAGCTTTCTTT
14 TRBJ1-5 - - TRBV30 CAWSVVLGSQPQHF TGTGCCTGGAGTGTCGTGTTAGGGAGTCAGCCCCAGCATTTT